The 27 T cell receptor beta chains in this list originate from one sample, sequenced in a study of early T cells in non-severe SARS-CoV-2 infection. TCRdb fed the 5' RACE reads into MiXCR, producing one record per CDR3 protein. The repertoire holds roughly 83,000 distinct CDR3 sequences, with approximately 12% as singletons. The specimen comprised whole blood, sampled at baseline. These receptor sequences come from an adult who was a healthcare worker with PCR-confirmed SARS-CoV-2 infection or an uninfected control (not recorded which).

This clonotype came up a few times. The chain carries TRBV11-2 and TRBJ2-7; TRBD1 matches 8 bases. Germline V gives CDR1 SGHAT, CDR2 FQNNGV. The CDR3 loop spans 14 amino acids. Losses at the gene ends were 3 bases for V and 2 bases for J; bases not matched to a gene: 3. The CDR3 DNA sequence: TGTGCCAGCAGCTTCGGACAGGGTACCTACGAGCAGTACTTC. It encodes CASSFGQGTYEQYF.

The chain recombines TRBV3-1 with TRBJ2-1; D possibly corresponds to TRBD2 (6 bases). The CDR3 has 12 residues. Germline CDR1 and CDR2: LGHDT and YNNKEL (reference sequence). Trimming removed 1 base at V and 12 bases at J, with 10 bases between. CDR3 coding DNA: TGTGCCAGCAGCCAAGCCGCGGGACGGCAGTTCTTC. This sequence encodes CASSQAAGRQFF.

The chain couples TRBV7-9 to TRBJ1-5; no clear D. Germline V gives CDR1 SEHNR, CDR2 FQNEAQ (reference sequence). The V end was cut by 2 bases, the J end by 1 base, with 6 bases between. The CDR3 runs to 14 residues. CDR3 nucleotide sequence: TGTGCCAGCAGCTTACGAGGGAGCAATCAGCCCCAGCATTTT. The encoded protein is CASSLRGSNQPQHF.

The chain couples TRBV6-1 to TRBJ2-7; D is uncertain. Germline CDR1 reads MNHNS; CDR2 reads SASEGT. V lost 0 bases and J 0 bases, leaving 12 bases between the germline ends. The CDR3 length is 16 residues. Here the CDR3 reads CASSEAWVTSSYEQYF. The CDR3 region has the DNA TGTGCCAGCAGTGAAGCTTGGGTGACTTCCTCCTACGAGCAGTACTTC.

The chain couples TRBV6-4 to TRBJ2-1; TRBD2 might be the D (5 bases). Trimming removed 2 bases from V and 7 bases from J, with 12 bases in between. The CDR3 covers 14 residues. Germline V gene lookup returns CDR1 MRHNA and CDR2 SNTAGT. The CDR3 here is CASSDGGVGNEQFF. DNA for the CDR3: TGTGCCAGCAGTGACGGAGGTGTTGGAAATGAGCAGTTCTTC.

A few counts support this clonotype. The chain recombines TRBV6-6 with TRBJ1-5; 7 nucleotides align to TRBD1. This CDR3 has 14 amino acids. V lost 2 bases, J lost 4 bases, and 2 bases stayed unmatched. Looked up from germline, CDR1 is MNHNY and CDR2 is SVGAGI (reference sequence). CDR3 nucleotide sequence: TGTGCCAGCAGTTACGTCAGGGGGAATCAGCCCCAGCATTTT. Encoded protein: CASSYVRGNQPQHF.

CDR3 DNA: TGCAGTGCTGGAGGGGTACAGACCCAGTACTTC. It encodes CSAGGVQTQYF. The chain links TRBV20-1 to TRBJ2-5; the D gene is possibly TRBD2 (6 bases). The germline V gene encodes CDR1 DFQATT and CDR2 SNEGSKA (reference sequence). This CDR3 is 11 amino acids long. V shed 5 bases and J shed 6 bases, with 10 bases lying between them.

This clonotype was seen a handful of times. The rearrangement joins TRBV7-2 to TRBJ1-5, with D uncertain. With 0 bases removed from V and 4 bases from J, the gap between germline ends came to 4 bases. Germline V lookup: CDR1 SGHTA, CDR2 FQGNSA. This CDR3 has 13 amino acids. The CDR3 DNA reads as TGTGCCAGCAGCTTAGCGCATAATCAGCCCCAGCATTTT. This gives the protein CASSLAHNQPQHF.

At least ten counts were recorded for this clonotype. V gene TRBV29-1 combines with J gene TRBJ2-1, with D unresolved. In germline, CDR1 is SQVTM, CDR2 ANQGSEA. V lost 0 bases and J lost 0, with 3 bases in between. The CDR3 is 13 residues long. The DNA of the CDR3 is TGCAGCGTTGAAGAAATCTCCTACAATGAGCAGTTCTTC. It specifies CSVEEISYNEQFF.

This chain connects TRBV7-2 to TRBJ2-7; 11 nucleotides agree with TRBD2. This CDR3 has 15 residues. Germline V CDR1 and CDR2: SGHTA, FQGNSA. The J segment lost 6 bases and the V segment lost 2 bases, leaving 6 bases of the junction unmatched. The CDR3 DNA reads TGTGCCAGCAGCTTACGAACTAGCGGGGGTTTCGAGCAGTACTTC. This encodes CASSLRTSGGFEQYF.

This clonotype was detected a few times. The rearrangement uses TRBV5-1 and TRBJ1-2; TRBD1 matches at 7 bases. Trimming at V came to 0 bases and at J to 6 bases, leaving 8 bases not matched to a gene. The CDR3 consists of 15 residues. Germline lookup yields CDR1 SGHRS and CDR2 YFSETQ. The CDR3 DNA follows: TGCGCCAGCAGCTTGGCCGGGACAGATGTGGATGGCTACACCTTC. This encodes CASSLAGTDVDGYTF.

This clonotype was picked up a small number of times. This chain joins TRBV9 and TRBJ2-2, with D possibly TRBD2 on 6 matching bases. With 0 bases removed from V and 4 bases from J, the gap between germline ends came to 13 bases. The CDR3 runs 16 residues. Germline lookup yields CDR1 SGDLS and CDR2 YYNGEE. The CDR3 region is CASSVGGGTPTGELFF. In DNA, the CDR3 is TGTGCCAGCAGCGTAGGAGGAGGGACTCCCACCGGGGAGCTGTTTTTT.

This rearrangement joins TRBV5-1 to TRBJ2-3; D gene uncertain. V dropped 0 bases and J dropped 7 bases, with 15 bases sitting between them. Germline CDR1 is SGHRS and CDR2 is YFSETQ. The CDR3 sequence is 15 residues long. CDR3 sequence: CASSLEVAKGHTQYF. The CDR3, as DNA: TGCGCCAGCAGCTTGGAGGTAGCCAAAGGACATACGCAGTATTTT. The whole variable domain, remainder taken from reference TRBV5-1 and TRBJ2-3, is KAGVTQTPRYLIKTRGQQVTLSCSPISGHRSVSWYQQTPGQGLQFLFEYFSETQRNKGNFPGRFSGRQFSNSRSEMNVSTLELGDSALYLCASSLEVAKGHTQYFGPGTRLTVL.

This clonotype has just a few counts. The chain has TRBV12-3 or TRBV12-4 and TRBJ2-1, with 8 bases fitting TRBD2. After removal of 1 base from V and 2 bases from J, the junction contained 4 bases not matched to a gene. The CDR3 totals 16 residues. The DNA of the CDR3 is TGTGCCAGCAGTTTAGAGATGCGGGGGGCCTACAATGAGCAGTTCTTC. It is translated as CASSLEMRGAYNEQFF.

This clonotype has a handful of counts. CDR3 bases: TGTGCCAGCAGCTTCAGGGGGGGAGCCACCTACGAGCAGTACTTC. This codes for CASSFRGGATYEQYF. This rearrangement joins TRBV13 to TRBJ2-7, with D possibly called TRBD1 or TRBD2 (7 bases each). Deletions cut 3 bases from V and 2 bases from J, with 14 bases between. Germline CDR1 and CDR2: PRHDT and FYEKMQ (reference sequence). The CDR3 loop spans 15 amino acids.

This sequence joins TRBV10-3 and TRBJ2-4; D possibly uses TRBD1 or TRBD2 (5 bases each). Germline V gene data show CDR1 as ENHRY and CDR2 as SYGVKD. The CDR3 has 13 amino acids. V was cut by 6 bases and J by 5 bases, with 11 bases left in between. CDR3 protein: CAISERGENIQYF. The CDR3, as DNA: TGTGCCATCAGCGAAAGAGGGGAAAACATTCAGTACTTC.

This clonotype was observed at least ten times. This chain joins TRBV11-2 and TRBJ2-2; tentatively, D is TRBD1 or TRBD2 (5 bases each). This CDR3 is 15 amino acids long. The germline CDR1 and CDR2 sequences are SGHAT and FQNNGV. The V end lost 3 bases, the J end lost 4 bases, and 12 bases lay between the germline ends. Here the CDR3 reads CASSFTGGGTGELFF. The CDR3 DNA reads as TGTGCCAGCAGCTTTACAGGAGGAGGCACCGGGGAGCTGTTTTTT.

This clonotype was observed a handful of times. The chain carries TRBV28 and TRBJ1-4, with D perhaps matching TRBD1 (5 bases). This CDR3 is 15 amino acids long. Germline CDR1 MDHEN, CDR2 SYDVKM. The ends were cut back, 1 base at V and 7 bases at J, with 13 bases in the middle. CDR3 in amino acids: CASSLLTPRGEKLFF. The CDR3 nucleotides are TGTGCCAGCAGTTTATTGACCCCGAGGGGTGAAAAACTGTTTTTT. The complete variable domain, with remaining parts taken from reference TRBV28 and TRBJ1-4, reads DVKVTQSSRYLVKRTGEKVFLECVQDMDHENMFWYRQDPGLGLRLIYFSYDVKMKEKGDIPEGYSVSREKKERFSLILESASTNQTSMYLCASSLLTPRGEKLFFGSGTQLSVL.

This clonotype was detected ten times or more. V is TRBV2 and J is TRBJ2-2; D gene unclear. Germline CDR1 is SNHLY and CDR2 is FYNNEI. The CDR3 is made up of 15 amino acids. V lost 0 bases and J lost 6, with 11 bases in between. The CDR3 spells CASSEAFGFSGELFF. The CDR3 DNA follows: TGTGCCAGCAGTGAAGCGTTCGGGTTTTCCGGGGAGCTGTTTTTT.

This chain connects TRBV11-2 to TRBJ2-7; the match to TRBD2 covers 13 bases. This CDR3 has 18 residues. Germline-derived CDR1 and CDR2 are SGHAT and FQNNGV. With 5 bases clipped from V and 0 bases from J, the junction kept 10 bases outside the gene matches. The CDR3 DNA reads TGTGCCAGCAGCCCGGTCGGGACTAGCGGGATAAGCTCCTACGAGCAGTACTTC. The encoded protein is CASSPVGTSGISSYEQYF.

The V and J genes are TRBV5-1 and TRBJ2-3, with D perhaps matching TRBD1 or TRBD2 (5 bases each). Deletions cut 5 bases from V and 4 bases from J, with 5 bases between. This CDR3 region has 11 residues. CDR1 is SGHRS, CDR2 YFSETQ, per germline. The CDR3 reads CASRGADTQYF. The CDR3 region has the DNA TGCGCCAGCAGGGGGGCAGATACGCAGTATTTT.

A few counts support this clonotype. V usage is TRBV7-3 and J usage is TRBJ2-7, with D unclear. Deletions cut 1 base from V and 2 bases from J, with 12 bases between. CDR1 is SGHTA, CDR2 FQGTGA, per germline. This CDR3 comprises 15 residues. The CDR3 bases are TGTGCCAGCAGCTTAAGTGGGATTACACCCTACGAGCAGTACTTC. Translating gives CASSLSGITPYEQYF.

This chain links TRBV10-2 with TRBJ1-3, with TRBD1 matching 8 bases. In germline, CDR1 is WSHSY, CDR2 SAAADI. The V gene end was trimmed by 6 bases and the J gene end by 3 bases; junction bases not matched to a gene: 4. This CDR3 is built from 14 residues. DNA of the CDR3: TGCGCCAGCAGCGTAACAGGGGGTGGAAACACCATATATTTT. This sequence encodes CASSVTGGGNTIYF.

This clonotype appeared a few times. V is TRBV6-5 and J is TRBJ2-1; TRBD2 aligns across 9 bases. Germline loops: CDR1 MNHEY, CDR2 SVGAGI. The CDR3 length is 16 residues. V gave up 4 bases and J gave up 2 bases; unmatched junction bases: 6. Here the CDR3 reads CASSFYGTSPYNEQFF. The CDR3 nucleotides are TGTGCCAGCAGTTTCTACGGGACTAGCCCCTACAATGAGCAGTTCTTC.

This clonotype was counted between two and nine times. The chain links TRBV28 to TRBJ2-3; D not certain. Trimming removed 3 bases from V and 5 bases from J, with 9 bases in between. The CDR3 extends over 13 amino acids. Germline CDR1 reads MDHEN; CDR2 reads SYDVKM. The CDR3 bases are TGTGCCAGCAGTTTCGGACCAAAAGATACGCAGTATTTT. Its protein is CASSFGPKDTQYF.

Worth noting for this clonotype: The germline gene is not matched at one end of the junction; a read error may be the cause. CDR3 bases: TGCAGCGTCGAAGTAAAGAACGAGCAGTACTTC. Amino acids: CSVEVKNEQYF. The V gene is TRBV29-1, the J gene TRBJ2-7; D remains unclear. Per the germline V gene, CDR1 is SQVTM and CDR2 is ANQGSEA. The length of the CDR3 is 11 residues.

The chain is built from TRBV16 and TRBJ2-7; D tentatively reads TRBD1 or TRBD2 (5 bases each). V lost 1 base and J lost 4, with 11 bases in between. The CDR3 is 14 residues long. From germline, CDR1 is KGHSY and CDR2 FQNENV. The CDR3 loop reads CASSQLGRTYEQYF. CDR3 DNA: TGTGCCAGCAGCCAATTGGGACGGACGTACGAGCAGTACTTC.